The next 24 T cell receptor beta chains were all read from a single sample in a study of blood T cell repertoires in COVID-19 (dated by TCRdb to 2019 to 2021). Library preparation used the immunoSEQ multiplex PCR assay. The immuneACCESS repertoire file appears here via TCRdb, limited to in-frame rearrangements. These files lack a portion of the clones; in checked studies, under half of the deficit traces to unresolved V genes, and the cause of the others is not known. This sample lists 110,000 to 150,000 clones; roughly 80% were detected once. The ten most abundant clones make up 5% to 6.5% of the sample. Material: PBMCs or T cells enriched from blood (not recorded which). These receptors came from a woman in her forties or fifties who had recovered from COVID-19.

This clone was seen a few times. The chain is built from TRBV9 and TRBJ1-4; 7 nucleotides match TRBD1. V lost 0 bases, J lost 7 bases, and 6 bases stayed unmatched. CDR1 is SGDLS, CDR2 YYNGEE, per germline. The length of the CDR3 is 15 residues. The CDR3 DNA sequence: TGTGCCAGCAGCGTAGGTACAGGGGTTTTTGAAAAACTGTTTTTT. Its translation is CASSVGTGVFEKLFF.

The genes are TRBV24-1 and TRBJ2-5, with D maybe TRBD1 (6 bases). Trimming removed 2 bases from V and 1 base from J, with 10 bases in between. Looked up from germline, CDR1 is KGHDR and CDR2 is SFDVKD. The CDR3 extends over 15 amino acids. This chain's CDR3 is CATSDSLTGQETQYF. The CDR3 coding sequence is TGTGCCACCAGTGATTCCCTGACAGGCCAAGAGACCCAGTACTTC.

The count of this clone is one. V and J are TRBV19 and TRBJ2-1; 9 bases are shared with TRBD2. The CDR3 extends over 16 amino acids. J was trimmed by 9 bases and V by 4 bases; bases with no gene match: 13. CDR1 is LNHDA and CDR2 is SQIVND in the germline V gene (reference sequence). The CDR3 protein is CASSRLAGLAFSEQFF. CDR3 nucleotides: TGTGCCAGTAGTAGGCTTGCGGGACTAGCTTTCAGTGAGCAGTTCTTC.

The CDR3 DNA follows: TGTGCCAGTAGTACCAGGGGTGCCCTCAGTGAAGCTTTCTTT. Protein: CASSTRGALSEAFF. The chain is built from TRBV19 and TRBJ1-1; TRBD1 might be the D (6 bases). The CDR3 runs to 14 residues. Trimming took 4 bases from V and 7 from J, leaving 16 bases between them. The germline gives CDR1 LNHDA, CDR2 SQIVND (reference sequence).

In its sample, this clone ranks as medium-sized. CDR3 residues: CASSESQGPHEQYV. The CDR3 nucleotides read TGTGCCAGCAGTGAATCTCAGGGTCCCCACGAGCAGTACGTC. The chain has TRBV6-1 and TRBJ2-7; tentatively, D is TRBD1 (5 bases). The CDR3 is made up of 14 amino acids. CDR1 is MNHNS, CDR2 SASEGT, per germline. Trimming stripped 2 bases from V and 5 bases from J, with 13 bases between.

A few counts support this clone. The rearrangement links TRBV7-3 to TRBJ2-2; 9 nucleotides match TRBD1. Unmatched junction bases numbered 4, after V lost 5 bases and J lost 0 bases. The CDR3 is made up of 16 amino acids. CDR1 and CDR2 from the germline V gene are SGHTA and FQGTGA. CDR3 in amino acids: CASSPRTGANTGELFF. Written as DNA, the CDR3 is TGTGCCAGCAGCCCAAGGACAGGGGCGAACACCGGGGAGCTGTTTTTT.

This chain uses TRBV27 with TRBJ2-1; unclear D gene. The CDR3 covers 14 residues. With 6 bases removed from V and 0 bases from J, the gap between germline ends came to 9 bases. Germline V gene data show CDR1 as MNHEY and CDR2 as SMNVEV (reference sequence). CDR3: CASSPIGSYNEQFF. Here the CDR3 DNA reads TGTGCCAGCAGCCCAATCGGCTCCTACAATGAGCAGTTCTTC.

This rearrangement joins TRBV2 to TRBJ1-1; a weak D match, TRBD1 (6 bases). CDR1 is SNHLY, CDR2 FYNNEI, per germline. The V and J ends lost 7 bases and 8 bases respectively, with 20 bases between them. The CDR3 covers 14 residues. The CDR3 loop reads CASKGHFASLEAFF. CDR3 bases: TGTGCCAGCAAGGGACACTTCGCTTCCCTAGAAGCTTTCTTT.

Here the CDR3 reads CASSQEQGGTEAFF. CDR3 bases: TGTGCCAGCAGCCAAGAACAGGGGGGCACTGAAGCTTTCTTT. The chain carries TRBV4-2 and TRBJ1-1; TRBD1 matches at 8 bases. The J segment lost 4 bases and the V segment lost 0 bases, leaving 1 base of the junction unmatched. Germline lookup yields CDR1 LGHNA and CDR2 YNFKEQ. The CDR3 is 14 amino acids.

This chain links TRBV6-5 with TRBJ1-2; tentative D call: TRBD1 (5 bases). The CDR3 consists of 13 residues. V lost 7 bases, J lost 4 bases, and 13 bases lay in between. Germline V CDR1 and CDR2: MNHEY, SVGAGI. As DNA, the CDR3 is TGTGCCAGCACCGCAACGGGGGGCTATGGCTACACCTTC. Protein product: CASTATGGYGYTF.

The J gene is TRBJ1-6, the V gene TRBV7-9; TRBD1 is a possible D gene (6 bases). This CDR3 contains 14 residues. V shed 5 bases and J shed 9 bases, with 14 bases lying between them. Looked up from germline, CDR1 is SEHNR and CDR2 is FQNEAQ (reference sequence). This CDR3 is CASSPSGDSSPLHF. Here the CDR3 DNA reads TGTGCCAGCAGCCCGTCAGGGGATAGTTCACCCCTCCACTTT.

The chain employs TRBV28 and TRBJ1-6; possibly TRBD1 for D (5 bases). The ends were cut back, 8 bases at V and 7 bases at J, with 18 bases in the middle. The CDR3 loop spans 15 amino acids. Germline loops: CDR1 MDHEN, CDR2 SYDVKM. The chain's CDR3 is CASFSGPQGNSPLHF. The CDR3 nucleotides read TGTGCCAGCTTCTCCGGCCCGCAGGGCAATTCACCCCTCCACTTT.

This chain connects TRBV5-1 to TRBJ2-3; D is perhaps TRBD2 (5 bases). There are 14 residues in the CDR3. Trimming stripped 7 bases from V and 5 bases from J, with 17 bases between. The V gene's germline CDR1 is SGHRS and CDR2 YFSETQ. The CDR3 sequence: CASYYRGEGDTQYF. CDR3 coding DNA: TGCGCCAGCTACTACCGGGGAGAGGGAGATACGCAGTATTTT.

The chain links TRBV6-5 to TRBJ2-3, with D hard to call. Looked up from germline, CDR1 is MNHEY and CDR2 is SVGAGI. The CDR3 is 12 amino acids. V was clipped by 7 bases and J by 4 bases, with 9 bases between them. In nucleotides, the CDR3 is TGTGCCAGCACCCCTGGAGCAGATACGCAGTATTTT. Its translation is CASTPGADTQYF.

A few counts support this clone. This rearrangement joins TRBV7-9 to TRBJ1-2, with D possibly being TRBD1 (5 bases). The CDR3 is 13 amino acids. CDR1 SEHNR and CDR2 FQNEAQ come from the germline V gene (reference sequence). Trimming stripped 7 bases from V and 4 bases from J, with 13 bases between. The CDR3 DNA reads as TGTGCCAGCACCCCCAGGGATTCCTATGGCTACACCTTC. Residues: CASTPRDSYGYTF.

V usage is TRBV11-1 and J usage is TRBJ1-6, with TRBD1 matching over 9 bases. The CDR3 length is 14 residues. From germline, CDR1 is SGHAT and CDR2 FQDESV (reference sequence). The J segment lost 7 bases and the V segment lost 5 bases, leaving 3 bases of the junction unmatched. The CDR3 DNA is TGTGCCAGCAGCAGAGGGACAGGGAATTCACCCCTCCACTTT. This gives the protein CASSRGTGNSPLHF.

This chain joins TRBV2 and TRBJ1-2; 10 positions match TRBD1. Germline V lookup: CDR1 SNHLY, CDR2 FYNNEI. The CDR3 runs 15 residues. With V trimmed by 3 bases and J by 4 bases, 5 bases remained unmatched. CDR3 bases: TGTGCCAGCAGTGAGACAGGGGGCATAAGCTATGGCTACACCTTC. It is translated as CASSETGGISYGYTF.

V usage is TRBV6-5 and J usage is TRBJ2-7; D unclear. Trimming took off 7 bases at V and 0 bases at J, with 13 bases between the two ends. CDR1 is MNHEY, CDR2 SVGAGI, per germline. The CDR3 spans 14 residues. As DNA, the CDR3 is TGTGCCAGCAAACCGGTCATCTCCTCCTACGAGCAGTACTTC. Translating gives CASKPVISSYEQYF.

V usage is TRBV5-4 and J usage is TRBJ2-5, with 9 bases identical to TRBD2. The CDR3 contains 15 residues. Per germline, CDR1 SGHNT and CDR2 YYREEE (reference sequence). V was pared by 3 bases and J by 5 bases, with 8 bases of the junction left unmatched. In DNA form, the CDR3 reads TGTGCCAGCAGCTCCCCTGGCGGGGGGGCGGAGACCCAGTACTTC. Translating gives CASSSPGGGAETQYF.

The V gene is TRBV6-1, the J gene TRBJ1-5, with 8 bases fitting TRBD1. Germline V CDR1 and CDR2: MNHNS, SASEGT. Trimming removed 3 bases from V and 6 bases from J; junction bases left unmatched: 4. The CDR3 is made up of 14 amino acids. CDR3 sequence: CASSDETGVQPQHF. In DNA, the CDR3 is TGTGCCAGCAGTGACGAGACAGGGGTTCAGCCCCAGCATTTT.

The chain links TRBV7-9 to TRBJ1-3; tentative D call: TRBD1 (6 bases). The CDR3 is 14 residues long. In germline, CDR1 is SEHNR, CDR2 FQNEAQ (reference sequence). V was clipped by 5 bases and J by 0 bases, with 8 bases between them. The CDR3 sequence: CASSPGHSGNTIYF. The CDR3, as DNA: TGTGCCAGCAGCCCGGGACACTCTGGAAACACCATATATTTT.

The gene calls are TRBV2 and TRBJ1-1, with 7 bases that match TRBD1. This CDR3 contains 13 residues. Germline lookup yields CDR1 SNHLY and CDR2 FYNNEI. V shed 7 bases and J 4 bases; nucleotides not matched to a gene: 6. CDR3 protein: CASTKGAGTEAFF. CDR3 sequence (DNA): TGTGCCAGCACCAAGGGGGCAGGCACTGAAGCTTTCTTT.

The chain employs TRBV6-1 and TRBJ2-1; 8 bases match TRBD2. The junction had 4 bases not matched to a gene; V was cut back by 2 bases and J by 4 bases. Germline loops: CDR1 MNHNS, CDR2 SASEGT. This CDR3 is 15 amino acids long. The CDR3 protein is CASSEPGLVYNEQFF. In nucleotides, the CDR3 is TGTGCCAGCAGTGAACCGGGACTAGTATACAATGAGCAGTTCTTC.

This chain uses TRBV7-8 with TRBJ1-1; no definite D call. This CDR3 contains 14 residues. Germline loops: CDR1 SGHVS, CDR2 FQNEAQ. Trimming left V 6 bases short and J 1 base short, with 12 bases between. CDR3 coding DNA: TGTGCCAGCAGTTTAAGATGGGCGAACACTGAAGCTTTCTTT. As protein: CASSLRWANTEAFF. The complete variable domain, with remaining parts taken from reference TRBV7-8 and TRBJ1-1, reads GAGVSQSPRYKVAKRGQDVALRCDPISGHVSLFWYQQALGQGPEFLTYFQNEAQLDKSGLPSDRFFAERPEGSVSTLKIQRTQQEDSAVYLCASSLRWANTEAFFGQGTRLTVV.